A single sample is the source of the 2 T cell receptor beta chains below, sequenced in a study of blood T cell repertoires in COVID-19. Assay: immunoSEQ multiplex PCR; the TCRdb copy retains only in-frame clones and omits some. The sample contains fewer than 85,000 clones, 65% to 85% of which appear only once. The sequenced material came from peripheral blood. Receptor source: a woman in her sixties with acute or convalescent COVID-19.

The V call is TRBV11-3, the J call TRBJ2-1; D remains ambiguous. The CDR3 length is 13 residues. Per germline, CDR1 SGHNT and CDR2 YENEEA. Trimming took off 5 bases at V and 5 bases at J, with 10 bases between the two ends. The CDR3 reads CASSPPIDNEQFF. The CDR3 bases are TGTGCCAGCAGCCCCCCTATTGACAATGAGCAGTTCTTC. The full variable domain, in which reference TRBV11-3 and TRBJ2-1 provide the parts outside the CDR3, is EAGVVQSPRYKIIEKKQPVAFWCNPISGHNTLYWYLQNLGQGPELLIRYENEEAVDDSQLPKDRFSAERLKGVDSTLKIQPAELGDSAVYLCASSPPIDNEQFFGPGTRLTVL.

The J gene is TRBJ1-2, the V gene TRBV11-3; D perhaps matches TRBD1 (5 bases). Trimming removed 2 bases from V and 6 bases from J, with 19 bases in between. The CDR3 spans 16 residues. Germline-derived CDR1 and CDR2 are SGHNT and YENEEA. CDR3 sequence: CASSLYSDTFRDGYTF. CDR3 sequence (DNA): TGTGCCAGCAGCTTATATTCGGACACCTTTCGGGATGGCTACACCTTC.